One T cell receptor (beta chain) is described in this entry. Antigen specificity is unknown. There are 16 residues in the CDR3. The V gene end was trimmed by 5 bases and the J gene end by 1 base; junction bases not matched to a gene: 8. The germline CDR1 and CDR2 sequences are LNHDA and SQIVND (reference sequence). Measured with immunoSEQ multiplex PCR; TCRdb has only the in-frame clones, and not every one. The table has approximately 30,000 clones, more than 85% seen once. The source of the sample is a study of T cells in localized non-small cell lung cancer. Study-wide findings and caveats: In adjacent lung appeared a median 57 of the top 100 tumor clones.

The chain couples TRBV19 to TRBJ2-1; 7 nucleotides match TRBD1. This clonotype was sampled from a female donor at least 60 years old with stage II lung adenocarcinoma. The specimen was peripheral blood mononuclear cells, collected before any cancer treatment. In DNA, the CDR3 is TGTGCCAGTAGTGCCCGGGACAGCCAGTCCTACAATGAGCAGTTCTTC. Its protein is CASSARDSQSYNEQFF.